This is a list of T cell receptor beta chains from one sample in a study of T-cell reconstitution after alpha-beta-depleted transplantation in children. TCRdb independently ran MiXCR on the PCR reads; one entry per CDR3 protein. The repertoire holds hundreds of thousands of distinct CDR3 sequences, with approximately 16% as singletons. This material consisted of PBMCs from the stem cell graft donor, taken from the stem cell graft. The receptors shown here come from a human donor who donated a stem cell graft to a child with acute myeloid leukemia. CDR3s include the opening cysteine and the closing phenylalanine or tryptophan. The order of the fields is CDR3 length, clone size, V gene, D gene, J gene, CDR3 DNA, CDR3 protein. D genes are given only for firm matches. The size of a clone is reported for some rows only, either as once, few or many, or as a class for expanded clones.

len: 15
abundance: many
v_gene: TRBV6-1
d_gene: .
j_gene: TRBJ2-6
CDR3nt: TGTGCCAGCAGTGAACAGACGGCTGGGGCCAACGTCCTGACTTTC
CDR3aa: CASSEQTAGANVLTF

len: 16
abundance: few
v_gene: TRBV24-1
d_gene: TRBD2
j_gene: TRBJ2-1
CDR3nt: TGTGCCACCAGTGATTTGAAAGCGGGGGTATACAATGAGCAGTTCTTC
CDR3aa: CATSDLKAGVYNEQFF

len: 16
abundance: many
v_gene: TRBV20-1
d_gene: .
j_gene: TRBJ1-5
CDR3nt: TGCAGTGCTAGAGACTTTAGGCAGCCGTTGGATCAGCCCCAGCATTTT
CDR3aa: CSARDFRQPLDQPQHF

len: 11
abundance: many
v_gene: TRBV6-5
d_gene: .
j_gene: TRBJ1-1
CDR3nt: TGTGCCAGCAGAAGGAACACTGAAGCTTTCTTT
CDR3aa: CASRRNTEAFF

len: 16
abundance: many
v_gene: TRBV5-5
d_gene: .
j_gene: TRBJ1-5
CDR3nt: TGTGCCAGCAGCTTCGATCCCCTAGGGGACAATCAGCCCCAGCATTTT
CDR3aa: CASSFDPLGDNQPQHF

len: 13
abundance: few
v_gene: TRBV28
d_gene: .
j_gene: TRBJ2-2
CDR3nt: TGTGCCAGCACCAGAGACCTAGCCGGGGAGCTGTTTTTT
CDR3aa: CASTRDLAGELFF

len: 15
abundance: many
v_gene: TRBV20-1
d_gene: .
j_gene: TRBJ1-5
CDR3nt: TGCAGTGCTAGAGGCCGGCAGGGAAGAAATCAGCCCCAGCATTTT
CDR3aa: CSARGRQGRNQPQHF

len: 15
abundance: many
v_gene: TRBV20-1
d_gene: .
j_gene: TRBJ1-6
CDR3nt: TGCAGTGCTCCCCAAGGGACGGCCTTAGGGTCACCCCTCCACTTT
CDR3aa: CSAPQGTALGSPLHF

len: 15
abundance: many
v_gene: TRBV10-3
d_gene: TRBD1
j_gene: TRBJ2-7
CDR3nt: TGTGCCATCAGTGAAGGTAACAGGGGGCTTTACGAGCAGTACTTC
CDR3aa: CAISEGNRGLYEQYF

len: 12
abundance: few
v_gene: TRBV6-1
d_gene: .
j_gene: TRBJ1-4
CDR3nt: TGTGCCAGCAGTGAATTCCGGGAAAAACTGTTTTTT
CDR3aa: CASSEFREKLFF

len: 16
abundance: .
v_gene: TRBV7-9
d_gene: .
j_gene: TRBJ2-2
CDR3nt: TGTGCCAGCAGCCCCAGGACCGGGACTCCCTTTGGGGAGCTGTTTTTT
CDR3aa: CASSPRTGTPFGELFF

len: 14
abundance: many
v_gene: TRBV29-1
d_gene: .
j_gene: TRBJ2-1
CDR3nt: TGCAGCGTCTATAGTGTTGGGTCCTACAATGAGCAGTTCTTC
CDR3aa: CSVYSVGSYNEQFF

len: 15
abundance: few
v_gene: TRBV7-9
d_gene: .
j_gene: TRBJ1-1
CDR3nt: TGTGCCAGCAACCTTCCAGACAGATCGAACACTGAAGCTTTCTTT
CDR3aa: CASNLPDRSNTEAFF

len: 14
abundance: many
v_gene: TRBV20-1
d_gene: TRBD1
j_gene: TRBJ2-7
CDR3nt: TGCAGTGCGGGGGACAGGGTAAGAGAGAACGAGCAGTACTTC
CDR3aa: CSAGDRVRENEQYF

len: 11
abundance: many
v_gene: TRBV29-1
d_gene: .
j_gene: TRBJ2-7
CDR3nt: TGCAGCATCGAGGTTTCCTACGAGCAGTACTTC
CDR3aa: CSIEVSYEQYF

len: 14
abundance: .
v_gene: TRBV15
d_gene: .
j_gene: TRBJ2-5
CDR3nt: TGTGCCACCAGCAGAGAGGACCTCCAAGAGACCCAGTACTTC
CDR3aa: CATSREDLQETQYF

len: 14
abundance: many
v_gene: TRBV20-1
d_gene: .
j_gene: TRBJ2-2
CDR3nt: TGCAGTGCCCGATCGGACAGAGACACCGGGGAGCTGTTTTTT
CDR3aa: CSARSDRDTGELFF

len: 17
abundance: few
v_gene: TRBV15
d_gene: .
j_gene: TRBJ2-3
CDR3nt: TGTGCCACCAGCGGCCGATCGCTCAACTTAGACACAGATACGCAGTATTTT
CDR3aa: CATSGRSLNLDTDTQYF

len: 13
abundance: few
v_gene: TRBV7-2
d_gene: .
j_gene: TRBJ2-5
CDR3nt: TGTGCCAGCAGCTTCTTCGGGGATGGGACCCAGTACTTC
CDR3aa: CASSFFGDGTQYF

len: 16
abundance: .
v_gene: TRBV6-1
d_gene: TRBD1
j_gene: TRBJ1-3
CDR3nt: TGTGCCAGCAGTGTACGGACTGGACAGGGGGGAAACACCATATATTTT
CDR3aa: CASSVRTGQGGNTIYF

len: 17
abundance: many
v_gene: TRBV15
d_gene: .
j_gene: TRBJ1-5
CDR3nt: TGTGCCACCAGCAGAGATCCGAGGGTTTATAGCAATCAGCCCCAGCATTTT
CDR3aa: CATSRDPRVYSNQPQHF

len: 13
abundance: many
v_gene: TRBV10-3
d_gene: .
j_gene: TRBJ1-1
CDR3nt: TGTGCCATCAAGGGGAGGGAGAACACTGAAGCTTTCTTT
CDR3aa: CAIKGRENTEAFF

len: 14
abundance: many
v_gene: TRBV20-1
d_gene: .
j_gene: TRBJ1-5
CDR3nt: TGCAGTGCTAGGAGGGGCGGTGGCAATCAGCCCCAGCATTTT
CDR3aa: CSARRGGGNQPQHF

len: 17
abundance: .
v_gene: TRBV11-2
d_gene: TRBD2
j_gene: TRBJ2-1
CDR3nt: TGTGCCAGCAGCTTAGAAGCGGGGCTGAGCTCCTACAATGAGCAGTTCTTC
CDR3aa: CASSLEAGLSSYNEQFF

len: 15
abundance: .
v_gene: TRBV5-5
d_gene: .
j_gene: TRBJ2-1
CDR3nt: TGTGCCAGCAGCAATTGGGGGGGCCCGGGGAATGAGCAGTTCTTC
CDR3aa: CASSNWGGPGNEQFF

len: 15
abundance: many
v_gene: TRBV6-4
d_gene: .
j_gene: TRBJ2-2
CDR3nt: TGTGCCAGCAGAGAGACAGCCTCGGACGGTGGGGAGCTGTTTTTT
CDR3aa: CASRETASDGGELFF

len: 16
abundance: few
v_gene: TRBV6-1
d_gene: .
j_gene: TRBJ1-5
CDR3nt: TGTGCCAGCAGCCCCCGGAGGGGGATTAGCAATCAGCCCCAGCATTTT
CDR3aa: CASSPRRGISNQPQHF

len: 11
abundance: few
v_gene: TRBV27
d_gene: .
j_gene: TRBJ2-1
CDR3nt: TGTGCCAGCAAGTCCTACAATGAGCAGTTCTTC
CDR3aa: CASKSYNEQFF

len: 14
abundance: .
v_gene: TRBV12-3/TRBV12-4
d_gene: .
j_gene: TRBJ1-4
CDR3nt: TGTGCCAGCAGTTCCTACGGGGGGGATGAAAAACTGTTTTTT
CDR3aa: CASSSYGGDEKLFF

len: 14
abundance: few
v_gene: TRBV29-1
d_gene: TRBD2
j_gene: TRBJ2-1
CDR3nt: TGCAGCGTGGAACTAGCGGGGGACTACAATGAGCAGTTCTTC
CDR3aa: CSVELAGDYNEQFF

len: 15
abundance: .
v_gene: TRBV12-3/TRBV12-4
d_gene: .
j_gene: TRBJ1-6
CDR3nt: TGTGCCAGCAGTTTACTATTCACAGGGTCCTCACCCCTCCACTTT
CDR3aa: CASSLLFTGSSPLHF

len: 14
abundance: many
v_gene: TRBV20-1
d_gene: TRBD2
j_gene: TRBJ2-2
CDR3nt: TGCAGTGCGAGCGGGGGCCTGAACACCGGGGAGCTGTTTTTT
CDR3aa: CSASGGLNTGELFF

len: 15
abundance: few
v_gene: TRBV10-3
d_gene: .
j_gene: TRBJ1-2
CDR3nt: TGTGCCATCAGAGACGGCGGGACCTTAAACTATGGCTACACCTTC
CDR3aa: CAIRDGGTLNYGYTF

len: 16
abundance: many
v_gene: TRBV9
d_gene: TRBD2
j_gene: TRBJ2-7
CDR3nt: TGTGCCAGCAGCGTAACCTCCGGACTAGACTCCTACGAGCAGTACTTC
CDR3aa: CASSVTSGLDSYEQYF

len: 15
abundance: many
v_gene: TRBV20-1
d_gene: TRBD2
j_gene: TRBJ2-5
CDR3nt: TGCAGTGCTAGCATTCCTAGCGGGGGCCAAGAGACCCAGTACTTC
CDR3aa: CSASIPSGGQETQYF

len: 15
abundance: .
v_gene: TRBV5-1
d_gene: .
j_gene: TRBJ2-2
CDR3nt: TGCGCCAGCAGTACAGGGAACGCGAACACCGGGGAGCTGTTTTTT
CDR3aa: CASSTGNANTGELFF

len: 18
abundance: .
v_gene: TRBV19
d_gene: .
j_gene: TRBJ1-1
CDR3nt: TGTGCCAGTAGTATAGATCCCGTCAAAGGACAGATGAACACTGAAGCTTTCTTT
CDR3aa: CASSIDPVKGQMNTEAFF

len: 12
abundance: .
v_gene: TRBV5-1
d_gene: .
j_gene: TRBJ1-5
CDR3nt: TGCGCCAGCAGCTTGGAAGGGGAGTCCCAGCATTTT
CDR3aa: CASSLEGESQHF

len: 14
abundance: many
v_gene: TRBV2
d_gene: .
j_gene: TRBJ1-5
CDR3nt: TGTGCCAGCAGCGGCTGGCGGCTTAATCAGCCCCAGCATTTT
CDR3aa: CASSGWRLNQPQHF

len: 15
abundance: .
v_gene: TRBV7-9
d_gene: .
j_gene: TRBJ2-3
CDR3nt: TGTGCCAGCAGCTTACAAGCGGTCGACACAGATACGCAGTATTTT
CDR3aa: CASSLQAVDTDTQYF

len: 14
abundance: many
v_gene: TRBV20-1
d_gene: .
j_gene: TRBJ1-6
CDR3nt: TGCAGTGCTAGTTGGAGTACTCCCAATTCACCCCTCCACTTT
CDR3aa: CSASWSTPNSPLHF

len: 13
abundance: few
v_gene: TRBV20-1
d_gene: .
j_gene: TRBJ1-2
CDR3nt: TGCAGTGCTAGAGATAAGAAGGTTGGTGGCTACACCTTC
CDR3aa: CSARDKKVGGYTF

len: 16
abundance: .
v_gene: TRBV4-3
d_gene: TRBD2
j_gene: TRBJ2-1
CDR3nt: TGCGCCAGCAGCCAAGAAGTAGCGGGGGGCCTCAATGAGCAGTTCTTC
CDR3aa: CASSQEVAGGLNEQFF

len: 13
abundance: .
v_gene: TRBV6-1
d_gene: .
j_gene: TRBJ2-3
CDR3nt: TGTGCCAGCCAAGCGGTGGAAGAGGATACGCAGTATTTT
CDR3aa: CASQAVEEDTQYF

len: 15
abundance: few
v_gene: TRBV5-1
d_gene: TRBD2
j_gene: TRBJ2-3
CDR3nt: TGCGCCAGCAGCTTCGGCAGCGGGGTCACAGATACGCAGTATTTT
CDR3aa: CASSFGSGVTDTQYF

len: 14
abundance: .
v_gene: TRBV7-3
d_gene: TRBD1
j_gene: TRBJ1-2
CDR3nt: TGTGCCAGCAGCTCCCCGGGACAGCCCTATGGCTACACCTTC
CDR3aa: CASSSPGQPYGYTF

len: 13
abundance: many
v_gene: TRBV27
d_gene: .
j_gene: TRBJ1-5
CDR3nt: TGTGCCAGCGCTGAGTATAGCAATCAGCCCCAGCATTTT
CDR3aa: CASAEYSNQPQHF

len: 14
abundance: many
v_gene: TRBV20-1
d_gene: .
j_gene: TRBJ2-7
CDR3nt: TGCAGTGCTAGAGATCGGCCCAGCTCCTACGAGCAGTACTTC
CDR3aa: CSARDRPSSYEQYF

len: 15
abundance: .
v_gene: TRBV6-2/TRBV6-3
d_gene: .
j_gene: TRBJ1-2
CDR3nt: TGTGCCATCAAGAGACCCGGGCGGGGTCCCTATGGCTACACCTTC
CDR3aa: CAIKRPGRGPYGYTF

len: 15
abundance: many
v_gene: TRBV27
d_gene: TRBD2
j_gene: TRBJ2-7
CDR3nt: TGTGCCAGCAGTTCCCTAAGCGGGGCTAACTACGAGCAGTACTTC
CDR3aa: CASSSLSGANYEQYF

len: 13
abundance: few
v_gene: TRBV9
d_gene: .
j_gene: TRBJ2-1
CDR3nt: TGTGCCAGCAGCGTAGGTCGAGTTAATGAGCAGTTCTTC
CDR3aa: CASSVGRVNEQFF

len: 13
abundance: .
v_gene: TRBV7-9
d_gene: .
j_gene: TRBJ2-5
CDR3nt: TGTGCCACGAAAAATCAGGCCCAAGAGACCCAGTACTTC
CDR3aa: CATKNQAQETQYF

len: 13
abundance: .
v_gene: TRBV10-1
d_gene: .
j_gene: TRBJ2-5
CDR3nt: TGCGCCAGCAGTGAGACTGGAGGGGGGACCCAGTACTTC
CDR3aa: CASSETGGGTQYF

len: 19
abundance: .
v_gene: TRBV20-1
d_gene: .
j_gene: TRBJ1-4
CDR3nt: TGCAGTGCTAGAGATCGTGAAGGGATCGTATCGTATGTAAATGAAAAACTGTTTTTT
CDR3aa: CSARDREGIVSYVNEKLFF

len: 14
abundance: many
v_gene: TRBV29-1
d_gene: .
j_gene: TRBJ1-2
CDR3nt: TGCAGCGTTGTGGGTCGTGCAGCTCCCGGTGTAGGCACCTTC
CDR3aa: CSVVGRAAPGVGTF

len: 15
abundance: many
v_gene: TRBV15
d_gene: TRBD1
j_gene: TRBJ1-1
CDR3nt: TGTGCCACCAGCAGGGCCGCCGGGACAGGGAGAGAAGCTTTCTTT
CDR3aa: CATSRAAGTGREAFF

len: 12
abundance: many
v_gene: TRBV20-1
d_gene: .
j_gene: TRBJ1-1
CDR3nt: TGCAGTGCTAGAGCGGAGCGCACTGAAGCTTTCTTT
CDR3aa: CSARAERTEAFF

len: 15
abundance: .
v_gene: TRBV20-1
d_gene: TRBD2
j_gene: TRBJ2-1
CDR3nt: TGCAGTCTCACACCCGGACTAGCGCCGTCGGCTGAGCAGTTCTTC
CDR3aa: CSLTPGLAPSAEQFF

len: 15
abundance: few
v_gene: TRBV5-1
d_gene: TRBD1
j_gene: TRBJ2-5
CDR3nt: TGCGCCAGCAGCTTACCCGACAGGGATCGGAAGACCCAGTACTTC
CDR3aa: CASSLPDRDRKTQYF